The TCR beta chain described here comes from a study of cytomegalovirus exposure and HLA in healthy donors. Notes on the study in general: Both high specificity and high sensitivity reportedly marked the classifier's diagnosis of cytomegalovirus status. Highest at DRB1 and lowest at HLA-C, TCR association rates differed among HLA loci in a later analysis. Researchers reported that a few CMV-associated chains were confirmed in vitro as CMV antigen-specific.

At the time of sampling, donors were nominally healthy, though unrecorded immune exposures were likely. The V gene's germline CDR1 is MNHEY and CDR2 SVGAGI. This CDR3 contains 14 residues. The PCR made use of 60 Vbeta and 13 Jbeta primers. Assay used: immunoSEQ multiplex PCR; TCRdb lists only in-frame clones, some missing. The sample includes about 250,000 clones, 80% of them seen just once. To note about this clone: Its antigen is still unknown.

This TCR came from a girl aged 2-10 years in good health and CMV-seronegative. The rearrangement joins TRBV6-5 to TRBJ2-5; 9 bases match TRBD1. Gene TRBJ2-7 matches the end of the DNA better, so the J call may be wrong. The sample comprised PBMCs. The CDR3 reads CASSYGQGSYEQYF. The CDR3 DNA reads TGTGCCAGCAGTTACGGACAGGGGTCCTACGAGCAGTACTTC.